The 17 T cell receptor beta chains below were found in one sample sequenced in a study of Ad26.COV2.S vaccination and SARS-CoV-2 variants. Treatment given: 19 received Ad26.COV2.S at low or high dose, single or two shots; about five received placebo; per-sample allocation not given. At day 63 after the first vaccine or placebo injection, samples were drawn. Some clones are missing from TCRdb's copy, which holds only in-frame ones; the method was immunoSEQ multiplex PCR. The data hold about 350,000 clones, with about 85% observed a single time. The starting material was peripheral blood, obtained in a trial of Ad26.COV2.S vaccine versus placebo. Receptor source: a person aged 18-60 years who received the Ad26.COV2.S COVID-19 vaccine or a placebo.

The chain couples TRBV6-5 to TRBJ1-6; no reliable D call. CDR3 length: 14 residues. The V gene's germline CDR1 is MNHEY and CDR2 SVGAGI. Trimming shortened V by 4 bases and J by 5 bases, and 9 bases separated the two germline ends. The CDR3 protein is CASSWEGDNSPLHF. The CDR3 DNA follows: TGTGCCAGCAGTTGGGAAGGCGATAATTCACCCCTCCACTTT.

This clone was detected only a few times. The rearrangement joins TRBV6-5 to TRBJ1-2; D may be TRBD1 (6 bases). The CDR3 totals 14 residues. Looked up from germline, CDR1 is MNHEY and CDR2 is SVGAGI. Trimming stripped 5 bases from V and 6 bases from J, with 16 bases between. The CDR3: CASSRAGAEHGYTF. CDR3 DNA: TGTGCCAGCAGTAGGGCAGGGGCTGAGCATGGCTACACCTTC.

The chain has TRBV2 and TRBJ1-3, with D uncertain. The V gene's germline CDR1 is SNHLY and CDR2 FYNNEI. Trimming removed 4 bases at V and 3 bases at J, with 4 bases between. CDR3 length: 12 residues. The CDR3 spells CASSVGGNTIYF. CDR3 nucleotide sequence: TGTGCCAGCAGTGTGGGTGGAAACACCATATATTTT.

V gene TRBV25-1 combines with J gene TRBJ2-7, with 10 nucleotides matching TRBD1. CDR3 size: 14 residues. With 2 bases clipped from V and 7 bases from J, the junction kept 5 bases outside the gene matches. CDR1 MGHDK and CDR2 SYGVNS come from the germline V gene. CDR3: CASSEDRGRWEQYF. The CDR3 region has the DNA TGTGCCAGCAGTGAAGACAGGGGGCGGTGGGAGCAGTACTTC.

CDR3 in amino acids: CSASPGHPTYEQYF. CDR3 nucleotide sequence: TGCAGTGCTAGTCCGGGACACCCAACCTACGAGCAGTACTTC. The chain is built from TRBV20-1 and TRBJ2-7; D might be TRBD1 (6 bases). The CDR3 extends over 14 amino acids. Trimming shortened V by 3 bases and J by 2 bases, and 14 bases separated the two germline ends. CDR1 is DFQATT and CDR2 is SNEGSKA in the germline V gene (reference sequence).

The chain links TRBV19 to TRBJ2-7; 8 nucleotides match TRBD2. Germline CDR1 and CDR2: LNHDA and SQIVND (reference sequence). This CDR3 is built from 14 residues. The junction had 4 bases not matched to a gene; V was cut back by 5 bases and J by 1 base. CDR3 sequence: CASSRPSGSYEQYF. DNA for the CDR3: TGTGCCAGTAGTCGTCCTAGCGGGTCCTACGAGCAGTACTTC.

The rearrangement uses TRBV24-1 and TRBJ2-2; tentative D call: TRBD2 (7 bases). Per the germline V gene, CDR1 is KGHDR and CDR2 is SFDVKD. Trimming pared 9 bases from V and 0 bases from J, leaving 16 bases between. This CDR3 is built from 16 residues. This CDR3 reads CATAGQGRANTGELFF. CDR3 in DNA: TGTGCCACCGCGGGGCAGGGGAGGGCGAACACCGGGGAGCTGTTTTTT.

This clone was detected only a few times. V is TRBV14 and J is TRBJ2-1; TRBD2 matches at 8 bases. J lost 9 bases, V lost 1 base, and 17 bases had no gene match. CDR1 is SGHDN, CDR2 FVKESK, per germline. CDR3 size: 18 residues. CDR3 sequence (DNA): TGTGCCAGCAGCCAAGCTCGACGGGGGGGCCCGGGTCATCTTGAGCAGTTCTTC. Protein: CASSQARRGGPGHLEQFF.

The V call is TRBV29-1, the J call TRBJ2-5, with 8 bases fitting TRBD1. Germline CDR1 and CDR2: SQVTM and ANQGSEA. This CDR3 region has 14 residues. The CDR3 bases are TGCACCCATCCCGCGACAGGGGTTGGAGAGACCCAGTACTTC. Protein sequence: CTHPATGVGETQYF.

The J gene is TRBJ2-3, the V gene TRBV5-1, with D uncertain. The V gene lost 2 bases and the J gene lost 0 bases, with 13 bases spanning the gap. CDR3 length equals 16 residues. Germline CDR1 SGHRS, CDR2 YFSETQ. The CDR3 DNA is TGCGCCAGCAGCTTTGTTCTTACTTCTAGCACAGATACGCAGTATTTT. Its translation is CASSFVLTSSTDTQYF.

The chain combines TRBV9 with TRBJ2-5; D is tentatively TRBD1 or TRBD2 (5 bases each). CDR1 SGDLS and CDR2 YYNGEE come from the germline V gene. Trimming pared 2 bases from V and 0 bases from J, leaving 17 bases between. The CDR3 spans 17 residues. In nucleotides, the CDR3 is TGTGCCAGCAGCGTGAAACCGGGACCCAGGTACCAAGAGACCCAGTACTTC. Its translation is CASSVKPGPRYQETQYF.

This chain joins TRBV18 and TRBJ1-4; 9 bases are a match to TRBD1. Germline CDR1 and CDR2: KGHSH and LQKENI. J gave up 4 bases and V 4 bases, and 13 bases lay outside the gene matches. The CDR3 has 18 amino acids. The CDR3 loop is CASSLYPPGQGNNEKLFF. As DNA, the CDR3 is TGTGCCAGCTCACTTTACCCACCGGGACAGGGAAATAATGAAAAACTGTTTTTT.

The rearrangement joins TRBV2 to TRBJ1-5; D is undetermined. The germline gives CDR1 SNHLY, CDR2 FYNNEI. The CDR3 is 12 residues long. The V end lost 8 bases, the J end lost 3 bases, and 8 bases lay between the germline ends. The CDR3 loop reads CASHELNQPQHF. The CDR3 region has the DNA TGTGCCAGCCATGAACTCAATCAGCCCCAGCATTTT.

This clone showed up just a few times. As DNA, the CDR3 is TGTGCCAGCAGCTTAGCGGCTGGGCCTGGAAACACCATATATTTT. Translation gives CASSLAAGPGNTIYF. The chain recombines TRBV7-7 with TRBJ1-3; D uncertain. This CDR3 has 15 amino acids. V lost 0 bases and J 2 bases, leaving 8 bases between the germline ends. Germline CDR1 reads SSHAT; CDR2 reads FNYEAQ (reference sequence).

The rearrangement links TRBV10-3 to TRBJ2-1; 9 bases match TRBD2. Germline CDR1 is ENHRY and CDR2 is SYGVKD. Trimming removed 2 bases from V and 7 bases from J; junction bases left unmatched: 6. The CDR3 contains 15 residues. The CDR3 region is CAISEGAGGANEQFF. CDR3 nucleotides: TGTGCCATCAGTGAGGGGGCGGGAGGGGCAAATGAGCAGTTCTTC.

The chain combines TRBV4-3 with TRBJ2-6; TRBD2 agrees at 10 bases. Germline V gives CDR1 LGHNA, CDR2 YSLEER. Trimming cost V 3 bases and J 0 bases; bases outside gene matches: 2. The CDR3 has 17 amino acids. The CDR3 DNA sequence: TGCGCCAGCAGCCAGCTAGCGGGAGTCTCTGGGGCCAACGTCCTGACTTTC. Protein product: CASSQLAGVSGANVLTF.

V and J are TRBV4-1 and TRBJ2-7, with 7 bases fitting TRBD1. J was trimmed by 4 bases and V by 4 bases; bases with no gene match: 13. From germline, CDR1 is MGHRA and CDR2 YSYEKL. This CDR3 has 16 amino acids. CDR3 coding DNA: TGCGCCAGCAGCCCCCGGACAGGTGGGGCATATTACGAGCAGTACTTC. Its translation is CASSPRTGGAYYEQYF.